This TCR beta chain was identified in a study of human T cells and chemical hapten exposure. Overall study context: Application of 0.01% DPC to the upper back was done by patch test, with a reading at 6 days. Whole-study results and caveats: No shift was seen in TCRs above 1 in 1000 frequency with DPC sensitization. A positive correlation with patch test score was shown by PT1 expanded TCR counts.

TCRdb itself ran the RACE reads through MiXCR, one entry per CDR3 protein. The data hold roughly 72,000 distinct CDR3 sequences, with 10% observed a single time. The CDR3 consists of 15 residues. V lost 4 bases to trimming and J lost 4 bases, with 16 bases between them. From germline, CDR1 is SGHRS and CDR2 YFSETQ. Regarding this clonotype: Its matching antigen is unknown.

Time point in this sample: patch test 1, 2 weeks after DPC sensitization. Specified treatment: therapeutic diphenylcyclopropenone sensitization with weekly scalp DPC. The TCR comes from a woman aged 50 to 60 with alopecia areata. Some clones in this sample may be carry-over from other donors' samples. The source material was whole blood, sampled in connection with sensitization to the hapten diphenylcyclopropenone (DPC). The chain links TRBV5-1 to TRBJ2-3; no firm D call. The CDR3 sequence is CASSPPWLEADTQYF. As DNA, the CDR3 is TGCGCCAGCAGCCCCCCCTGGCTAGAGGCAGATACGCAGTATTTT.